One sample yielded the 15 T cell receptor beta chains listed below, sequenced in a study of spatial heterogeneity in lung cancer. Study conclusions and caveats: Expanded intratumoral alpha and beta TCR counts tracked tumor mutation counts.

These TCRs' antigens remain unknown. Each CDR3 protein is one row after TCRdb ran MiXCR on the 5' RACE reads. The sample shows 7,000 or so distinct CDR3 sequences, around 11% of them seen only once. Time point of the sample: sample taken at primary tumor resection. The source material was lung tumor tissue, sampled at surgery. The receptor set was obtained from a female donor with early-stage non-small cell lung cancer.

This clonotype is large by share. This chain connects TRBV12-3 or TRBV12-4 to TRBJ1-1; a weak D match, TRBD1 (5 bases). The CDR3 covers 16 residues. V was shortened by 1 base and J by 1 base, with 13 bases between the two germline ends. The CDR3 here is CASSLGSRGRNTEAFF. The CDR3, as DNA: TGTGCCAGCAGTTTAGGGTCCCGGGGGAGGAACACTGAAGCTTTCTTT.

This clonotype was picked up a small number of times. This chain connects TRBV28 to TRBJ1-6, with no clear D. In germline, CDR1 is MDHEN, CDR2 SYDVKM. CDR3 length: 15 residues. V lost 3 bases to trimming and J lost 7 bases, with 13 bases between them. CDR3 DNA sequence: TGTGCCAGCAGTTTTTCTAGGCGGTCCAATTCACCCCTCCACTTT. Protein: CASSFSRRSNSPLHF.

The CDR3 bases are TGCGCCAGCAGCGCAGGGACTAGCGGGGCCTACGAGCAGTACTTC. Translation: CASSAGTSGAYEQYF. The V and J genes are TRBV5-1 and TRBJ2-7; 13 positions agree with TRBD2. The V and J ends lost 4 bases and 2 bases, in that order; junction bases with no gene match: 3. There are 15 residues in the CDR3. CDR1 SGHRS and CDR2 YFSETQ come from the germline V gene.

This clonotype was found once. The chain couples TRBV5-4 to TRBJ2-4, with 16 bases aligning to TRBD2. CDR3 size: 18 residues. Trimming at V came to 3 bases and at J to 4 bases, leaving 7 bases not matched to a gene. Germline CDR1 is SGHNT and CDR2 is YYREEE (reference sequence). This CDR3 reads CASSSGTSGGAVKNIQYF. The CDR3 DNA reads as TGTGCCAGCAGCTCCGGGACTAGCGGGGGGGCGGTAAAAAACATTCAGTACTTC.

This sequence joins TRBV2 and TRBJ2-1, with a tentative D call TRBD2 (6 bases). Trimming shortened V by 7 bases and J by 4 bases, and 17 bases separated the two germline ends. CDR1 is SNHLY and CDR2 is FYNNEI in the germline V gene. The CDR3 extends over 15 amino acids. The DNA of the CDR3 is TGTGCCAGCACTCGACCCCGGGAGTTTTACAATGAGCAGTTCTTC. Protein product: CASTRPREFYNEQFF.

The chain uses TRBV7-6 and TRBJ2-1; 7 nucleotides line up with TRBD2. V dropped 5 bases and J dropped 3; count of bases not matched to a gene: 10. From germline, CDR1 is SGHVS and CDR2 FNYEAQ. The CDR3 is 16 amino acids. The CDR3 coding sequence is TGTGCCAGCAGCAAAGAAGCGGGGACCCTCTACAATGAGCAGTTCTTC. Translation: CASSKEAGTLYNEQFF.

The chain employs TRBV11-3 and TRBJ2-5; D remains ambiguous. The CDR3 is 16 residues long. Trimming removed 0 bases from V and 5 bases from J, with 16 bases in between. The germline gives CDR1 SGHNT, CDR2 YENEEA. CDR3 sequence (DNA): TGTGCCAGCAGCTTAGATCGGACGGTGAACCTGGAGACCCAGTACTTC. It codes for CASSLDRTVNLETQYF. The variable domain in full, completed from reference TRBV11-3 and TRBJ2-5, reads EAGVVQSPRYKIIEKKQPVAFWCNPISGHNTLYWYLQNLGQGPELLIRYENEEAVDDSQLPKDRFSAERLKGVDSTLKIQPAELGDSAVYLCASSLDRTVNLETQYFGPGTRLLVL.

The rearrangement uses TRBV19 and TRBJ1-5, with D tentatively TRBD1 (5 bases). Germline-derived CDR1 and CDR2 are LNHDA and SQIVND (reference sequence). This CDR3 has 13 amino acids. Trimming stripped 8 bases from V and 0 bases from J, with 8 bases between. In DNA form, the CDR3 reads TGTGCCAGTGGGGCGGATAGCAATCAGCCCCAGCATTTT. It is translated as CASGADSNQPQHF. Full variable domain (outside the CDR3, taken from reference TRBV19 and TRBJ1-5): DGGITQSPKYLFRKEGQNVTLSCEQNLNHDAMYWYRQDPGQGLRLIYYSQIVNDFQKGDIAEGYSVSREKKESFPLTVTSAQKNPTAFYLCASGADSNQPQHFGDGTRLSIL.

By share, this clonotype ranks as large. The chain combines TRBV27 with TRBJ2-5, with 11 bases aligning to TRBD2. CDR1 MNHEY and CDR2 SMNVEV come from the germline V gene (reference sequence). Unmatched junction bases numbered 5, after V lost 7 bases and J lost 4 bases. CDR3 size: 14 residues. The CDR3 bases are TGTGCCAGCAAAGGACTAGCGGGCGGAGAGACCCAGTACTTC. This translates into CASKGLAGGETQYF.

This clonotype has only a few counts. The chain couples TRBV11-3 to TRBJ2-5, with a weak D call TRBD1 (6 bases). CDR1 is SGHNT, CDR2 YENEEA, per germline. Trimming took 1 base from V and 4 from J, leaving 7 bases between them. CDR3 size: 13 residues. The CDR3 coding sequence is TGTGCCAGCAGCTTAGCCAGGGGAGAGACCCAGTACTTC. Protein product: CASSLARGETQYF.

This clonotype turned up a few times. The gene calls are TRBV2 and TRBJ1-4, with 8 bases lining up with TRBD1. The CDR3 consists of 17 residues. Germline trimming cut 0 bases from V and 6 bases from J; bases unmatched to any gene: 9. CDR1 SNHLY and CDR2 FYNNEI come from the germline V gene. The CDR3 is CASSEAGIRGPDEKLFF. CDR3 nucleotides: TGTGCCAGCAGTGAAGCCGGAATCAGGGGGCCCGATGAAAAACTGTTTTTT.

This chain joins TRBV7-9 and TRBJ1-2, with D tentatively TRBD1 (6 bases). Trimming stripped 3 bases from V and 1 base from J, with 9 bases between. CDR1 is SEHNR and CDR2 is FQNEAQ in the germline V gene (reference sequence). This CDR3 has 14 residues. Here the CDR3 DNA reads TGTGCCAGCAGCTTCGGACAGCTTAACTATGGCTACACCTTC. Translating gives CASSFGQLNYGYTF.

In its sample, this clonotype was seen a few times. The V call is TRBV6-5, the J call TRBJ2-7; tentatively, D is TRBD1 (6 bases). The V end lost 4 bases, the J end lost 5 bases, and 15 bases lay between the germline ends. This CDR3 has 14 residues. The germline CDR1 and CDR2 sequences are MNHEY and SVGAGI. The CDR3 nucleotides read TGTGCCAGCAGTTTGTTCAGGGGTGCCCACGAGCAGTACTTC. Amino acid sequence: CASSLFRGAHEQYF.

The V gene is TRBV6-5, the J gene TRBJ2-2; D is unclear. The V and J ends lost 6 bases and 1 base respectively, with 9 bases between them. Germline V gene lookup returns CDR1 MNHEY and CDR2 SVGAGI. This CDR3 is 14 amino acids long. CDR3 residues: CASRSRQNTGELFF. In DNA form, the CDR3 reads TGTGCCAGCAGGTCCCGACAGAACACCGGGGAGCTGTTTTTT.

This clonotype is categorized as large. The chain uses TRBV29-1 and TRBJ1-4, with D possibly TRBD1 on 5 matching bases. The V gene's germline CDR1 is SQVTM and CDR2 ANQGSEA. Trimming removed 0 bases from V and 8 bases from J, with 13 bases in between. The CDR3 is 14 amino acids. This CDR3 reads CSVEERGDGEKLFF. DNA for the CDR3: TGCAGCGTTGAAGAAAGAGGGGACGGCGAAAAACTGTTTTTT.